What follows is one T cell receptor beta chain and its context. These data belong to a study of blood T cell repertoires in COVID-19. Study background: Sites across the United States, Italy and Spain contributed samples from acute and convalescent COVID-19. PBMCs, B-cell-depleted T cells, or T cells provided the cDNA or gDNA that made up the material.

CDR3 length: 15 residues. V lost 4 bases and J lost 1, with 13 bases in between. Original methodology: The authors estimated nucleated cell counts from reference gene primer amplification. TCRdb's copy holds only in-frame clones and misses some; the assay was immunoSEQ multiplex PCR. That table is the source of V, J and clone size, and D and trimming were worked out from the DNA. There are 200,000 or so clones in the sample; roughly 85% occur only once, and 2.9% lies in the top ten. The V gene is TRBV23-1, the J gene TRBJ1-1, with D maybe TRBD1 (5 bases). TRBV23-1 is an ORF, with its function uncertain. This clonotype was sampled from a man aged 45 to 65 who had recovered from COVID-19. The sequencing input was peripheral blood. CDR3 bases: TGCGCCAGCAGTCTATTGTCAGGGCCGAACACTGAAGCTTTCTTT. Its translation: CASSLLSGPNTEAFF.